This T cell receptor (beta chain) was sequenced in a study of T-cell reconstitution after alpha-beta-depleted transplantation in children. This CDR3 region has 16 residues. CDR1 is SGHRS and CDR2 is YFSETQ in the germline V gene. V was pared by 0 bases and J by 2 bases, with 13 bases between. Preparation of the TCRbeta library was carried out with unique molecular identifiers. TCRdb re-analysed the PCR reads in MiXCR, keeping a single row per CDR3 protein. The sample includes 640,000 or so distinct CDR3 sequences, 16% of them seen just once. The chain combines TRBV5-1 with TRBJ2-3; a possible D gene is TRBD1 (6 bases). Here the sequenced sample was PBMCs from the stem cell graft donor, taken from the stem cell graft. The receptor was isolated from a human donor who donated a stem cell graft to a child with acute myeloid leukemia. The CDR3 reads CASSLGGRLSTDTQYF. CDR3 sequence (DNA): TGCGCCAGCAGCTTGGGGGGGCGATTGTCCACAGATACGCAGTATTTT.